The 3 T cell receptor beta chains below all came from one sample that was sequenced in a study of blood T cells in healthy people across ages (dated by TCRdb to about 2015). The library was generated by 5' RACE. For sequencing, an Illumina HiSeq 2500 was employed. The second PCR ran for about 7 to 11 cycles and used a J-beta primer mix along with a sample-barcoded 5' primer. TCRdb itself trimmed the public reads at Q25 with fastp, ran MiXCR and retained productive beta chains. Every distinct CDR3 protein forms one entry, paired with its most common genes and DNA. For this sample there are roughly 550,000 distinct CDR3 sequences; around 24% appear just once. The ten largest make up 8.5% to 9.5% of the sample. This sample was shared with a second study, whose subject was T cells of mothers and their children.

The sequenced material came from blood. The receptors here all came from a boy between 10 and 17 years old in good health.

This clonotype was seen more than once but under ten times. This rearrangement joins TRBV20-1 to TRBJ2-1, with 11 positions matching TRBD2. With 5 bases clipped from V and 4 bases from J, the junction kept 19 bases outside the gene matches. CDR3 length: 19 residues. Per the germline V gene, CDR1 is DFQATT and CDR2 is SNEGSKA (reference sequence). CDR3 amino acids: CSAALPGLAESPPYNEQFF. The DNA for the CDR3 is TGCAGTGCTGCCCTGCCGGGACTAGCGGAATCCCCACCGTACAATGAGCAGTTCTTC.

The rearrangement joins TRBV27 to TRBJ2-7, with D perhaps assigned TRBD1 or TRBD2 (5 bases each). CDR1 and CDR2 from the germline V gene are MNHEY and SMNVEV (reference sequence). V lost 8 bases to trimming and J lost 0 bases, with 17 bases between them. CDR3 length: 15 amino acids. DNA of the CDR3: TGTGCCAGCCGGTGGGGTTCAGGGAGCTCCTACGAGCAGTACTTC. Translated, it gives CASRWGSGSSYEQYF.

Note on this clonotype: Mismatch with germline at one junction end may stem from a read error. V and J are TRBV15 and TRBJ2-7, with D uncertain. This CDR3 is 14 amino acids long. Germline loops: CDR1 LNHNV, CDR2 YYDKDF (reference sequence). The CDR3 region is CATSRDLSSYGQYF. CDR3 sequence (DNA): TGTGCCACCAGCAGAGATTTGAGCTCCTACGGGCAGTACTTC.